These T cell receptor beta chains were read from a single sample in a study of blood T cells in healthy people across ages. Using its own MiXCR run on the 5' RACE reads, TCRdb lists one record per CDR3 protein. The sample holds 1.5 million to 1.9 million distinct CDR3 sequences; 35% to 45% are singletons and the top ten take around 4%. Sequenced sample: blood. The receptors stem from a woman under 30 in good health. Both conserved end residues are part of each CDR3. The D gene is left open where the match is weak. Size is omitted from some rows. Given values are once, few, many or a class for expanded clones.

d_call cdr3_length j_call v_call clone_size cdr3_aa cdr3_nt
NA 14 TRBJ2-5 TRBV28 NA CASSLPGAINEQYF TGTGCCAGCAGTCTCCCGGGGGCCATCAATGAGCAGTACTTC
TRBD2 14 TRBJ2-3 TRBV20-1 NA CSARAAGEPDTQYF TGCAGTGCTAGAGCGGCGGGAGAGCCAGATACGCAGTATTTT
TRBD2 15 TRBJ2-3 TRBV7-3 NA CASTLRAGDKDTQYF TGTGCCAGCACTCTACGGGCGGGAGACAAAGATACGCAGTATTTT
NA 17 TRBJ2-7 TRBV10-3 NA CAISGSGGPSPFYEQYF TGTGCCATCAGTGGTTCGGGGGGCCCTTCCCCCTTTTACGAGCAGTACTTC
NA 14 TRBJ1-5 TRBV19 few CASSMVQEYQPQHF TGTGCCAGTAGTATGGTCCAGGAGTATCAGCCCCAGCATTTT
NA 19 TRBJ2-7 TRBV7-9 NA CASSLDPLPRRGPSYEQYF TGTGCCAGCAGCTTAGACCCCTTGCCTCGACGGGGGCCCTCCTACGAGCAGTACTTC
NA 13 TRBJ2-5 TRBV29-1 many CSVARAIEETQYF TGCAGCGTTGCCCGGGCCATCGAAGAGACCCAGTACTTC
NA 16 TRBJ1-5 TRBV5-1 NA CASSLGGAGKDQPQHF TGCGCCAGCAGCTTGGGGGGGGCGGGGAAGGATCAGCCCCAGCATTTT
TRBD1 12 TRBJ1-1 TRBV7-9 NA CASSSDRGEAFF TGTGCCAGCAGCTCGGACAGGGGGGAAGCTTTCTTT
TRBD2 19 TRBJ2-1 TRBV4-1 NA CASSQDYWLAGGLYNEQFF TGCGCCAGCAGCCAAGATTATTGGCTAGCGGGGGGACTATACAATGAGCAGTTCTTC
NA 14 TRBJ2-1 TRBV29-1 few CSAWTASIYNEQFF TGCAGCGCCTGGACAGCCTCTATCTACAATGAGCAGTTCTTC
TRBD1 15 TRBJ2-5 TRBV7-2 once CASSYRTGIQETQYF TGTGCCAGCAGCTACCGGACAGGGATTCAAGAGACCCAGTACTTC
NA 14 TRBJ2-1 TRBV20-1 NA CSARDNRGLDEQFF TGCAGTGCTAGAGATAATCGGGGCTTGGATGAGCAGTTCTTC
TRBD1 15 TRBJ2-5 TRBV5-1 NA CASSVLQGSQETQYF TGCGCCAGCAGCGTATTACAGGGGTCTCAGGAGACCCAGTACTTC
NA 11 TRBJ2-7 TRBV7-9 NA CASSPEVEQYF TGTGCCAGCAGCCCGGAGGTCGAGCAGTACTTC
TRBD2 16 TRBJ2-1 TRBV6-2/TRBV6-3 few CASSPSGVAYYNEQFF TGTGCCAGCAGTCCTAGCGGGGTGGCCTATTACAATGAGCAGTTCTTC
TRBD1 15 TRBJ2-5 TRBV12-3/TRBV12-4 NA CASNTPGQGRAAQYF TGTGCCAGCAATACCCCGGGACAGGGTCGAGCCGCGCAGTACTTC
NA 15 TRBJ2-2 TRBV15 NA CATSRPTGNTGELFF TGTGCCACCAGCAGACCAACAGGGAACACCGGGGAGCTGTTTTTT
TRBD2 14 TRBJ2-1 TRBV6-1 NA CASRGLAAALEQFF TGTGCCAGCAGGGGACTAGCTGCGGCGTTGGAGCAGTTCTTC
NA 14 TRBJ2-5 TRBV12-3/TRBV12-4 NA CASSVTGAQETQYF TGTGCCAGCAGTGTAACGGGGGCGCAAGAGACCCAGTACTTC
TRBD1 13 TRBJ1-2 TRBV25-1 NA CASSETGVGGYTF TGTGCCAGCAGTGAGACAGGGGTAGGGGGCTACACCTTC
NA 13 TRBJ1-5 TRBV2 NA CASSGDHYQPQHF TGTGCCAGCAGTGGGGACCATTATCAGCCCCAGCATTTT
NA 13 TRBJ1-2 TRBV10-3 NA CAISRTELYGYTF TGTGCCATCAGCAGGACAGAGCTCTATGGCTACACCTTC
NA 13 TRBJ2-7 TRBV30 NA CACIPWNSYEQYF TGTGCCTGCATTCCATGGAACTCCTACGAGCAGTACTTC
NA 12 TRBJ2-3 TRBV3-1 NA CASSQTANTQYF TGTGCCAGCAGCCAAACGGCGAATACGCAGTATTTT
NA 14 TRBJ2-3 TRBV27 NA CASSFLTTPDTQYF TGTGCCAGCAGTTTTTTGACCACCCCAGATACGCAGTATTTT
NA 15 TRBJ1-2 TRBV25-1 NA CASSEEAGGNYGYTF TGTGCCAGCAGTGAAGAGGCTGGGGGGAACTATGGCTACACCTTC
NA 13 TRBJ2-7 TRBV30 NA CAWSTGQNYEQYF TGTGCCTGGAGTACTGGACAGAACTACGAGCAGTACTTC
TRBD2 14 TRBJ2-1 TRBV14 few CASRGTSGSFEQFF TGTGCCAGCAGAGGGACTAGCGGGAGCTTTGAGCAGTTCTTC
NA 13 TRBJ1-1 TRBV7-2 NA CASSLYSNTEAFF TGTGCCAGCAGTCTGTATTCGAACACTGAAGCTTTCTTT
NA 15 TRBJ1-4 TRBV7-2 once CASRLRGALGEKLFF TGTGCCAGCAGGTTAAGGGGGGCCCTTGGAGAAAAACTGTTTTTT
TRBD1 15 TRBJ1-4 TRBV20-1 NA CSAHGQVATNEKLFF TGCAGTGCTCATGGACAGGTTGCAACTAATGAAAAACTGTTTTTT
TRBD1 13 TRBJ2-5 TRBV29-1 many CSVNDRGQETQYF TGCAGCGTCAACGACAGGGGTCAAGAGACCCAGTACTTC
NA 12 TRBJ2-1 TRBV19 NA CASSRGDGEQFF TGTGCCAGTAGTCGTGGGGATGGTGAGCAGTTCTTC
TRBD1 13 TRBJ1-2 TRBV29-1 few CSATGGAQDGYTF TGCAGCGCTACAGGGGGCGCCCAGGATGGCTACACCTTC
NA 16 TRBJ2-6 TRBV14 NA CASSLLWGAGANVLTF TGTGCCAGCAGCCTCCTGTGGGGTGCTGGGGCCAACGTCCTGACTTTC
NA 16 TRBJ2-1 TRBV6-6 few CASSYGQSSSYNEQFF TGTGCCAGCAGTTACGGGCAAAGTAGCTCCTACAATGAGCAGTTCTTC
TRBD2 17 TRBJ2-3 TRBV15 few CATSRDRLAGPTDTQYF TGTGCCACCAGCAGAGATCGGCTAGCGGGACCCACAGATACGCAGTATTTT
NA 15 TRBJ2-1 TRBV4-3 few CASSQDWSGYNEQFF TGCGCCAGCAGCCAAGACTGGAGCGGCTACAATGAGCAGTTCTTC
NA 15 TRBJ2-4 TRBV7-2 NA CASSLAGATKNIQYF TGTGCCAGCAGCTTAGCGGGGGCAACCAAAAACATTCAGTACTTC
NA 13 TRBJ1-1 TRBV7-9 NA CASSLRDTPEAFF TGTGCCAGCAGCTTAAGGGACACGCCGGAAGCTTTCTTT
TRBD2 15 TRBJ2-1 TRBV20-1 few CSASWTSGEGYEQFF TGCAGTGCTTCCTGGACTAGCGGGGAAGGCTATGAGCAGTTCTTC
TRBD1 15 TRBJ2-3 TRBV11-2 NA CASSSIQGAQDTQYF TGTGCCAGCAGCTCTATACAGGGGGCGCAAGATACGCAGTATTTT
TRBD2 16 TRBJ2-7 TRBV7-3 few CASSLTPSGRKYEQYF TGTGCCAGCAGCTTAACGCCCAGCGGGAGAAAATACGAGCAGTACTTC
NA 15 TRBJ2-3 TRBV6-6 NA CASSSPRRYTDTQYF TGTGCCAGCAGTTCCCCGAGGAGATACACAGATACGCAGTATTTT
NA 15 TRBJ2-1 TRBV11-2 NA CASSRVRGSDNEQFF TGTGCCAGCAGTCGAGTCAGGGGCTCCGACAATGAGCAGTTCTTC
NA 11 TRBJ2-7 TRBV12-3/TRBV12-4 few CASSPGNEQYF TGTGCCAGCTCACCGGGAAACGAGCAGTACTTC
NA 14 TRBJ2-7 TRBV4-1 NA CASSPRQDYYEQYF TGCGCCAGCAGCCCCAGACAGGACTACTACGAGCAGTACTTC